The clone carrying this TCR beta chain is a singleton in its sample. These data come from a study of blood T cell repertoires in COVID-19. Study-wide background: Sources were T cells, B-cell-depleted T cells, or PBMCs; the material itself was cDNA or gDNA.

The germline CDR1 and CDR2 sequences are MNHEY and SVGEGT. V dropped 2 bases and J dropped 0 bases, with 7 bases sitting between them. There are 14 residues in the CDR3. Original processing notes: Cell counts per sample came from amplifying reference gene primers. Only in-frame clones appear in the TCRdb table, and some are missing; sequencing was by immunoSEQ multiplex PCR. That table is the source of V, J and clone size, and D and trimming were worked out from the DNA. This sample yields around 59,000 clones, of which around 81% are seen a single time; approximately 30% belongs to the top ten. Sequencing used peripheral blood. The receptor's source is a woman at least 80 years old with active or convalescent COVID-19. This chain connects TRBV6-2 or TRBV6-3 to TRBJ1-1, with D hard to call. CDR3 DNA: TGTGCCAGCAGTTACGGGCAGCTGAACACTGAAGCTTTCTTT. Its translation is CASSYGQLNTEAFF.